These 20 T cell receptor beta chains share one sample of origin, sequenced in a study of T cells in Graves' hyperthyroidism and ophthalmopathy. Using RNA transcripts as the source, TCR beta CDR3 regions were amplified. The HTBI primer set served for first-round RT-PCR of the TCR CDR3. TCRdb independently ran MiXCR on the multiplex PCR reads; one entry per CDR3 protein. Of about 290,000 distinct CDR3 sequences listed, more than 10% were seen once; the top ten hold more than 7.5%. The source material was blood. The receptors derive from a woman aged 25-40 years with Graves' hyperthyroidism that later progressed to Graves' ophthalmopathy.

Remarks on this clonotype: This clone may be a read error of a much larger clone one base away. Lacking the conserved final phenylalanine or tryptophan, this CDR3 likely reflects a read error. The V gene is TRBV7-3, the J gene TRBJ2-7; D remains ambiguous. Trimming removed 1 base from V and 2 bases from J, with 9 bases in between. The CDR3 has 14 amino acids. CDR1 and CDR2 from the germline V gene are SGHTA and FQGTGA. In DNA form, the CDR3 reads TGTGCCAGCAGCTTAAAGGCCAGACCCTACGAGCAGTACCTC. Protein sequence: CASSLKARPYEQYL.

This clonotype was counted once. The chain has TRBV4-1 and TRBJ1-5; D remains unclear. Germline loops: CDR1 MGHRA, CDR2 YSYEKL. This CDR3 has 15 amino acids. Trimming removed 10 bases at V and 1 base at J, with 17 bases between. The CDR3 coding sequence is TGCGCCACCCGGGAGGAGAGAGGAAGCAATCAGCCCCAGCATTTT. Translation gives CATREERGSNQPQHF.

There are many counts of this clonotype. The rearrangement links TRBV7-2 to TRBJ2-7, with a weak D call TRBD1 (6 bases). The V end lost 5 bases, the J end lost 9 bases, and 20 bases lay between the germline ends. Germline V gene data show CDR1 as SGHTA and CDR2 as FQGNSA. The CDR3 extends over 14 amino acids. For the CDR3, the DNA is TGTGCCAGCAGCCCAGGCCCCAGGGGCAGCGGGCAGTACTTC. Protein: CASSPGPRGSGQYF.

There are many counts of this clonotype. The chain recombines TRBV9 with TRBJ1-1, with TRBD1 matching 9 bases. The V segment lost 4 bases and the J segment 5 bases; nucleotides outside the gene matches: 9. Germline V gene data show CDR1 as SGDLS and CDR2 as YYNGEE. This CDR3 spans 15 amino acids. The CDR3: CASSLTGTGRTEAFF. For the CDR3, the DNA is TGTGCCAGCAGCCTAACCGGGACAGGGCGAACTGAAGCTTTCTTT.

This clonotype was picked up many times. The chain employs TRBV27 and TRBJ2-7, with no clear D. V shed 5 bases and J shed 3 bases, with 23 bases lying between them. The CDR3 has 17 residues. Looked up from germline, CDR1 is MNHEY and CDR2 is SMNVEV (reference sequence). The CDR3 here is CASSIYPPGPWDYEQYF. CDR3 nucleotide sequence: TGTGCCAGCAGTATTTATCCCCCTGGACCTTGGGACTACGAGCAGTACTTC.

This clonotype was seen ten or more times. The V call is TRBV7-3, the J call TRBJ2-2; 9 positions match TRBD2. Germline V gene lookup returns CDR1 SGHTA and CDR2 FQGTGA. Trimming at V came to 5 bases and at J to 6 bases, leaving 4 bases not matched to a gene. The CDR3 totals 14 residues. The CDR3 spells CASSPSGRPGELFF. The CDR3 DNA follows: TGTGCCAGCAGCCCCAGCGGGAGGCCCGGGGAGCTGTTTTTT. Drawing the rest from reference TRBV7-3 and TRBJ2-2, the complete variable domain is GAGVSQTPSNKVTEKGKYVELRCDPISGHTALYWYRQSLGQGPEFLIYFQGTGAADDSGLPNDRFFAVRPEGSVSTLKIQRTERGDSAVYLCASSPSGRPGELFFGEGSRLTVL.

This clonotype was detected a few times. J is TRBJ2-6 and V is TRBV6-1; 9 bases are shared with TRBD1. V shed 7 bases, J shed 0 bases, and the junction held 7 bases outside the gene matches. The CDR3 has 17 amino acids. Germline-derived CDR1 and CDR2 are MNHNS and SASEGT. Written as DNA, the CDR3 is TGTGCCAGCACCACCGGGACAGGGACCTCTGGGGCCAACGTCCTGACTTTC. This gives the protein CASTTGTGTSGANVLTF.

This clonotype was seen at least ten times. The rearrangement joins TRBV5-1 to TRBJ2-7, with D unclear. Germline V lookup: CDR1 SGHRS, CDR2 YFSETQ. The V and J ends lost 3 bases and 9 bases respectively, with 13 bases between them. The CDR3 sequence is 12 residues long. CDR3 in amino acids: CASSSDRLGQYF. CDR3 nucleotide sequence: TGCGCCAGCAGCTCTGATCGGCTGGGGCAGTACTTC.

With regard to this clonotype: This may be a read error, as it is one base from a much larger clone. The CDR3 loop reads CASSQDSLNRYEQFF. DNA of the CDR3: TGCGCCAGCAGCCAAGATTCCCTGAATCGCTACGAGCAGTTCTTC. The J gene is TRBJ2-7, the V gene TRBV4-3; the D is unclear. TRBJ2-1 matches the DNA end more closely, so the J call is doubtful. The CDR3 extends over 15 amino acids. Germline CDR1 LGHNA, CDR2 YSLEER.

This clonotype was recorded at least ten times. The rearrangement links TRBV11-2 to TRBJ2-5, with TRBD1 matching 7 bases. Germline-derived CDR1 and CDR2 are SGHAT and FQNNGV. This CDR3 is built from 14 residues. Trimming took 4 bases from V and 4 from J; bases not matched to a gene: 6. This CDR3 reads CASSSSGQIETQYF. In nucleotides, the CDR3 is TGTGCCAGCAGCTCCTCGGGACAGATAGAGACCCAGTACTTC.

This clonotype showed up just a few times. The chain employs TRBV4-1 and TRBJ2-1; either TRBD1 or TRBD2 may fit D (5 bases each). Germline CDR1 MGHRA, CDR2 YSYEKL. Trimming stripped 4 bases from V and 4 bases from J, with 20 bases between. The CDR3 totals 17 residues. The chain's CDR3 is CASSPDPGTTNYNEQFF. In DNA form, the CDR3 reads TGCGCCAGCAGCCCCGATCCCGGGACCACTAATTACAATGAGCAGTTCTTC.

The chain joins TRBV4-1 to TRBJ2-2; D not certain. Germline V gene sequence: CDR1 MGHRA, CDR2 YSYEKL. The length of the CDR3 is 18 residues. The germline V and J ends were trimmed by 0 bases and 7 bases, with 21 bases remaining between them. The DNA of the CDR3 is TGCGCCAGCAGCCAAGAACGGAGTACGGCCGCCCTAGGCGGGGAGCTGTTTTTT. Translation: CASSQERSTAALGGELFF.

This clonotype showed up just a few times. The chain carries TRBV18 and TRBJ1-6; possible D gene TRBD1, 6 bases. Trimming shortened V by 1 base and J by 8 bases, and 6 bases separated the two germline ends. The germline V gene encodes CDR1 KGHSH and CDR2 LQKENI. The CDR3 is made up of 13 amino acids. DNA for the CDR3: TGTGCCAGCTCACCACAGGGGGATTCACCCCTCCACTTT. This translates into CASSPQGDSPLHF. The full variable domain, in which reference TRBV18 and TRBJ1-6 provide the parts outside the CDR3, is NAGVMQNPRHLVRRRGQEARLRCSPMKGHSHVYWYRQLPEEGLKFMVYLQKENIIDESGMPKERFSAEFPKEGPSILRIQQVVRGDSAAYFCASSPQGDSPLHFGNGTRLTVT.

There are many counts of this clonotype. CDR3 amino acids: CASSLTGGGAPHEQYF. Here the CDR3 DNA reads TGTGCCAGCAGTCTAACGGGGGGGGGGGCGCCGCACGAGCAGTACTTC. This chain joins TRBV27 and TRBJ2-7; 8 bases match TRBD2. The CDR3 has 16 residues. Trimming cost V 5 bases and J 5 bases; bases outside gene matches: 14. CDR1 is MNHEY and CDR2 is SMNVEV in the germline V gene (reference sequence).

This clonotype was detected many times. The chain combines TRBV11-2 with TRBJ1-2; D uncertain. Trimming shortened V by 5 bases and J by 4 bases, and 14 bases separated the two germline ends. Germline lookup yields CDR1 SGHAT and CDR2 FQNNGV. This CDR3 is 14 amino acids long. The CDR3 DNA reads TGTGCCAGCAGCCGGTATGAGCGGAGCTATGGCTACACCTTC. Its translation is CASSRYERSYGYTF.

This clonotype occurred many times. This chain connects TRBV6-6 to TRBJ2-7; no clear D. The CDR3 extends over 13 amino acids. CDR1 is MNHNY, CDR2 SVGAGI, per germline (reference sequence). Trimming stripped 0 bases from V and 2 bases from J, with 5 bases between. The CDR3 loop reads CASSYSRAYEQYF. Here the CDR3 DNA reads TGTGCCAGCAGTTACTCACGGGCCTACGAGCAGTACTTC.

In its sample, this clonotype was seen many times. The rearrangement uses TRBV29-1 and TRBJ2-7; TRBD1 aligns across 7 bases. Germline loops: CDR1 SQVTM, CDR2 ANQGSEA. The CDR3 has 12 amino acids. The CDR3 loop is CSAGGSGYEQYF. DNA for the CDR3: TGCAGTGCAGGGGGTTCAGGCTACGAGCAGTACTTC.

This clonotype was detected many times. The genes are TRBV6-5 and TRBJ1-5; 9 bases agree with TRBD1. Trimming removed 7 bases from V and 2 bases from J; junction bases left unmatched: 6. CDR1 and CDR2 from the germline V gene are MNHEY and SVGAGI. The CDR3 has 15 amino acids. This chain's CDR3 is CASKGQGSGNQPQHF. The CDR3 DNA sequence: TGTGCCAGCAAAGGACAGGGGAGCGGCAATCAGCCCCAGCATTTT.

The sample holds many counts of this clonotype. The chain carries TRBV7-8 and TRBJ1-4; unclear D gene. Germline V gives CDR1 SGHVS, CDR2 FQNEAQ. The V end was cut by 5 bases, the J end by 8 bases, with 21 bases between. The CDR3 has 16 residues. CDR3 coding DNA: TGTGCCAGCAGCCCCAAGGCAATGGGCACGTGGGAAAAACTGTTTTTT. As protein: CASSPKAMGTWEKLFF. The variable domain in full, with the rest retrieved from reference TRBV7-8 and TRBJ1-4, is GAGVSQSPRYKVAKRGQDVALRCDPISGHVSLFWYQQALGQGPEFLTYFQNEAQLDKSGLPSDRFFAERPEGSVSTLKIQRTQQEDSAVYLCASSPKAMGTWEKLFFGSGTQLSVL.

In its sample, this clonotype was seen many times. The V and J genes are TRBV10-3 and TRBJ2-2; TRBD2 agrees at 10 bases. The CDR3 runs 16 residues. Trimming cost V 4 bases and J 1 base; bases outside gene matches: 3. Germline values: CDR1 ENHRY, CDR2 SYGVKD. This chain's CDR3 is CAISGWTSGNTGELFF. For the CDR3, the DNA is TGTGCCATCAGTGGGTGGACTAGCGGGAACACCGGGGAGCTGTTTTTT.